These 25 T cell receptor beta chains were all obtained from the same sample, sequenced in a study of CXCR3-negative and CXCR3-positive naive CD8 T cells. UMI-labeled 5' RACE yielded the TRB cDNA libraries. TCRdb reprocessed the 5' RACE reads, keeping one entry per CDR3 protein, no DNA. The sample has some 130,000 distinct CDR3 sequences. Material for sequencing was naive CXCR3- CD8+ T cells from blood. The subset: CD45RO-CCR7+CD27+CD95- naive CD8+ T cells lacking CXCR3 (TNR3-). Source of these receptors: a human donor in good health. Some clones in this sample may be carry-over from other donors' samples.

The CDR3 protein is CASSLASGWELYF. The chain joins TRBV5-1 to TRBJ2-7. The CDR3 consists of 13 residues. The V gene's germline CDR1 is SGHRS and CDR2 YFSETQ. Complete variable domain (other parts from reference TRBV5-1 and TRBJ2-7): KAGVTQTPRYLIKTRGQQVTLSCSPISGHRSVSWYQQTPGQGLQFLFEYFSETQRNKGNFPGRFSGRQFSNSRSEMNVSTLELGDSALYLCASSLASGWELYFGPGTRLTVT.

V and J are TRBV3-1 and TRBJ2-2; TCRdb returns TRBD1, unconfirmable since there is no DNA. This CDR3 contains 15 residues. CDR1 is LGHDT and CDR2 is YNNKEL in the germline V gene (reference sequence). The CDR3 is CASSRTQGADGELFF. Supplemented by reference TRBV3-1 and TRBJ2-2, the full variable domain reads DTAVSQTPKYLVTQMGNDKSIKCEQNLGHDTMYWYKQDSKKFLKIMFSYNNKELIINETVPNRFSPKSPDKAHLNLHINSLELGDSAVYFCASSRTQGADGELFFGEGSRLTVL.

The V gene is TRBV2, the J gene TRBJ2-7; TCRdb lists TRBD2, though no DNA is available to test this call. Germline V gene data show CDR1 as SNHLY and CDR2 as FYNNEI. The CDR3 extends over 16 amino acids. The CDR3 region is CASMLPQLAGGYEQYF.

This sequence joins TRBV7-6 and TRBJ2-7. Germline V lookup: CDR1 SGHVS, CDR2 FNYEAQ. This CDR3 comprises 15 residues. The CDR3 region is CASSSVVSEADEQYF.

This chain links TRBV7-2 with TRBJ2-7; no DNA is available, so the TRBD1 call from TCRdb remains unchecked. The CDR3 is 16 amino acids. Germline V gene data show CDR1 as SGHTA and CDR2 as FQGNSA. The CDR3 here is CASSLGDSYGSYEQYF.

The chain recombines TRBV3-1 with TRBJ2-3; TCRdb indicates TRBD1, and absent DNA this call remains unverified. Looked up from germline, CDR1 is LGHDT and CDR2 is YNNKEL (reference sequence). The CDR3 contains 15 residues. The CDR3 is CASSPKGEGRYTQYF.

This chain connects TRBV29-1 to TRBJ2-1; the D call of TRBD1 rests on TCRdb alone, since no DNA is present to check it. Germline V gene sequence: CDR1 SQVTM, CDR2 ANQGSEA. This CDR3 is 16 amino acids long. CDR3 sequence reads: CSVLPPGTDHYNEQFF.

The chain uses TRBV28 and TRBJ2-1; the TRBD1 assignment by TCRdb is unverifiable without DNA. Per germline, CDR1 MDHEN and CDR2 SYDVKM. The CDR3 spans 12 residues. The CDR3 sequence: CASSRMSLEQFF. The whole variable domain, remainder taken from reference TRBV28 and TRBJ2-1, is DVKVTQSSRYLVKRTGEKVFLECVQDMDHENMFWYRQDPGLGLRLIYFSYDVKMKEKGDIPEGYSVSREKKERFSLILESASTNQTSMYLCASSRMSLEQFFGPGTRLTVL.

The chain couples TRBV7-9 to TRBJ1-2; the TCRdb D gene call, TRBD1, has no DNA to confirm it. Germline CDR1 and CDR2: SEHNR and FQNEAQ (reference sequence). The CDR3 length is 15 residues. The CDR3 region is CASSSGDAFNYGYTF. Combining the CDR3 with reference TRBV7-9 and TRBJ1-2 gives the whole variable domain DTGVSQNPRHKITKRGQNVTFRCDPISEHNRLYWYRQTLGQGPEFLTYFQNEAQLEKSRLLSDRFSAERPKGSFSTLEIQRTEQGDSAMYLCASSSGDAFNYGYTFGSGTRLTVV.

The gene calls are TRBV12-3 or TRBV12-4 and TRBJ1-2. This CDR3 has 13 amino acids. CDR3 sequence reads: CASNPGGPYGYTF.

The chain has TRBV20-1 and TRBJ2-3; lacking DNA, the TRBD1 call made by TCRdb goes unchecked. The CDR3 has 16 amino acids. CDR1 is DFQATT and CDR2 is SNEGSKA in the germline V gene (reference sequence). The CDR3 here is CSARDPGTGGADTQYF.

The chain links TRBV7-9 to TRBJ1-1; TCRdb proposes TRBD1, but this gene call is untestable without DNA. The V gene's germline CDR1 is SEHNR and CDR2 FQNEAQ (reference sequence). This CDR3 region has 15 residues. CDR3 in amino acids: CASSSKRGMNTEAFF.

This CDR3 reads CSAKTQNTEAFF. The rearrangement links TRBV29-1 to TRBJ1-1. There are 12 residues in the CDR3. The germline CDR1 and CDR2 sequences are SQVTM and ANQGSEA.

The V call is TRBV15, the J call TRBJ2-1; there is no DNA to check the TCRdb D call of TRBD2. The germline V gene has CDR1 LNHNV and CDR2 YYDKDF (reference sequence). This CDR3 is 20 amino acids long. The CDR3 region is CATSRVNLVSGASSYNEQFF.

The rearrangement links TRBV5-1 to TRBJ2-7; TCRdb picks TRBD1, but there is no DNA to check that call. This CDR3 spans 17 amino acids. Germline CDR1 SGHRS, CDR2 YFSETQ. The CDR3 sequence: CASSLGLAGELSYEQYF.

The chain employs TRBV4-3 and TRBJ2-7; the D gene TCRdb calls, TRBD2, cannot be checked with no DNA. The length of the CDR3 is 15 residues. CDR1 and CDR2 from the germline V gene are LGHNA and YSLEER. The CDR3 region is CASSQVAGGFYEQYF.

The rearrangement links TRBV6-5 to TRBJ2-3; TCRdb proposes TRBD2, but this gene call is untestable without DNA. The CDR3 consists of 16 residues. CDR1 is MNHEY and CDR2 is SVGAGI in the germline V gene. CDR3 loop: CASSYPPSGRTDTQYF.

V and J are TRBV28 and TRBJ2-1; TCRdb lists TRBD2, though no DNA is available to test this call. The CDR3 is made up of 15 amino acids. Looked up from germline, CDR1 is MDHEN and CDR2 is SYDVKM. CDR3 loop: CASSLLAGETNEQFF.

The V gene is TRBV4-2, the J gene TRBJ2-1. The CDR3 loop spans 16 amino acids. CDR1 is LGHNA, CDR2 YNFKEQ, per germline. The CDR3 loop reads CASSQVGVGDYNEQFF.

The CDR3 is CSALDIFSYNEQFF. The genes are TRBV20-1 and TRBJ2-1; TCRdb returns TRBD1, unconfirmable since there is no DNA. The germline CDR1 and CDR2 sequences are DFQATT and SNEGSKA (reference sequence). The CDR3 extends over 14 amino acids.

The chain is built from TRBV12-3 or TRBV12-4 and TRBJ2-2. CDR3 size: 13 residues. The CDR3 here is CASSSYGRGELFF.

The chain combines TRBV7-9 with TRBJ2-1; the D gene TCRdb calls, TRBD2, cannot be checked with no DNA. CDR1 is SEHNR and CDR2 is FQNEAQ in the germline V gene (reference sequence). This CDR3 spans 16 amino acids. The CDR3 sequence: CASSSLAGLSYNEQFF.

The chain has TRBV7-9 and TRBJ2-1; the D call of TRBD1 rests on TCRdb alone, since no DNA is present to check it. The CDR3 has 17 amino acids. Looked up from germline, CDR1 is SEHNR and CDR2 is FQNEAQ (reference sequence). CDR3 sequence: CASSQTTRGRMYNEQFF.

The chain combines TRBV7-2 with TRBJ1-1. Germline assignment: CDR1 SGHTA and CDR2 FQGNSA. The CDR3 is made up of 16 amino acids. The chain's CDR3 is CASSLGQNNMNTEAFF.

This chain uses TRBV12-3 or TRBV12-4 with TRBJ1-5; the TCRdb D gene call, TRBD1, has no DNA to confirm it. This CDR3 is built from 14 residues. The CDR3 loop reads CASSLDSSNQPQHF.